Below are 25 T cell receptor beta chains sequenced from a single sample in a study of T-cell reconstitution after alpha-beta-depleted transplantation in children. TCRbeta library construction was performed incorporating unique molecular identifiers. TCRdb re-called the PCR reads with MiXCR, one entry per CDR3 protein. This sample has roughly 500,000 distinct CDR3 sequences; over 25% occur once, and the top ten carry roughly 2.5%. The specimen comprised PBMCs from the stem cell graft donor, sampled from the stem cell graft. Every receptor here comes from a human donor who donated a stem cell graft to a child with aplastic anemia.

The chain's CDR3 is CASSLASWTANYGYTF. CDR3 DNA sequence: TGTGCCAGCAGCTTAGCATCCTGGACAGCTAACTATGGCTACACCTTC. The chain links TRBV7-2 to TRBJ1-2; D may be TRBD1 (6 bases). The CDR3 runs to 16 residues. Deletions cut 0 bases from V and 0 bases from J, with 11 bases between. Germline values: CDR1 SGHTA, CDR2 FQGNSA. Filled out from reference TRBV7-2 and TRBJ1-2, the complete variable domain reads GAGVSQSPSNKVTEKGKDVELRCDPISGHTALYWYRQSLGQGLEFLIYFQGNSAPDKSGLPSDRFSAERTGGSVSTLTIQRTQQEDSAVYLCASSLASWTANYGYTFGSGTRLTVV.

The genes are TRBV5-4 and TRBJ1-2; possible D gene TRBD1, 5 bases. Germline CDR1 is SGHNT and CDR2 is YYREEE (reference sequence). Trimming cost V 0 bases and J 3 bases, with 9 bases left between them. The CDR3 sequence is 14 residues long. The CDR3 is CASSLAKGDYGYTF. CDR3 nucleotide sequence: TGTGCCAGCAGCTTGGCCAAAGGGGACTATGGCTACACCTTC.

There are a few counts of this clonotype. The rearrangement uses TRBV29-1 and TRBJ2-5; 10 bases align to TRBD1. The J segment lost 0 bases and the V segment lost 4 bases, leaving 2 bases of the junction unmatched. Germline assignment: CDR1 SQVTM and CDR2 ANQGSEA. CDR3 size: 14 residues. CDR3: CSVVGTGDQETQYF. The CDR3 DNA reads as TGCAGCGTTGTGGGGACAGGGGACCAAGAGACCCAGTACTTC.

The V and J genes are TRBV20-1 and TRBJ1-2; the D is unclear. The CDR3 runs 13 residues. Trimming took off 3 bases at V and 4 bases at J, with 12 bases between the two ends. Germline V gene data show CDR1 as DFQATT and CDR2 as SNEGSKA (reference sequence). CDR3 protein: CSARRAESYGYTF. The CDR3 bases are TGCAGTGCTAGGAGGGCAGAAAGCTATGGCTACACCTTC.

The rearrangement links TRBV5-1 to TRBJ2-1; the match to TRBD2 covers 8 bases. Germline loops: CDR1 SGHRS, CDR2 YFSETQ. The CDR3 runs to 15 residues. V gave up 0 bases and J gave up 8 bases; unmatched junction bases: 7. The CDR3 DNA is TGCGCCAGCAGCTTGGATCCAGCGGGAGCAGATGAGCAGTTCTTC. This codes for CASSLDPAGADEQFF.

This clonotype turned up a few times. V is TRBV4-3 and J is TRBJ2-2, with a tentative D call TRBD2 (6 bases). V was pared by 8 bases and J by 6 bases, with 16 bases between. This CDR3 spans 14 amino acids. From germline, CDR1 is LGHNA and CDR2 YSLEER. DNA for the CDR3: TGCGCCAGCGGAGTACTGGGGGGATCCGGGGAGCTGTTTTTT. Amino acid sequence: CASGVLGGSGELFF.

The table lists this clonotype with a few counts. This chain connects TRBV19 to TRBJ2-3, with D possibly TRBD1 on 5 matching bases. V dropped 6 bases and J dropped 3 bases, with 16 bases sitting between them. The length of the CDR3 is 15 residues. From germline, CDR1 is LNHDA and CDR2 SQIVND (reference sequence). The CDR3 coding sequence is TGTGCCAGTAGGGGTCGAGTTGGGGCAACAGATACGCAGTATTTT. It translates to CASRGRVGATDTQYF.

The gene calls are TRBV5-4 and TRBJ1-1; no reliable D call. Germline-derived CDR1 and CDR2 are SGHNT and YYREEE (reference sequence). The CDR3 extends over 15 amino acids. Trimming cost V 4 bases and J 1 base, with 14 bases left between them. CDR3 DNA: TGTGCCAGCAGCCGGAGATTCAATGGGAACACTGAAGCTTTCTTT. It yields the protein CASSRRFNGNTEAFF. The full variable domain, its missing parts supplied by reference TRBV5-4 and TRBJ1-1, is ETGVTQSPTHLIKTRGQQVTLRCSSQSGHNTVSWYQQALGQGPQFIFQYYREEENGRGNFPPRFSGLQFPNYSSELNVNALELDDSALYLCASSRRFNGNTEAFFGQGTRLTVV.

Turning to this clonotype: Sequence at one end of the junction differs from germline and may be a read error. The chain couples TRBV11-2 to TRBJ2-2, with TRBD1 matching 9 bases. Germline V lookup: CDR1 SGHAT, CDR2 FQNNGV. The CDR3 runs 18 residues. The CDR3 protein is CASRGPRTGGLNTGELFF. The DNA of the CDR3 is TGTGCCAGCAGGGGCCCGCGAACAGGGGGCCTGAACACCGGGGAGCTTTTTTTT.

The table lists this clonotype with a few counts. CDR3: CASSPKDREEANYGYTF. The CDR3 DNA reads TGTGCCAGCTCACCGAAGGACAGGGAGGAAGCTAACTATGGCTACACCTTC. The chain links TRBV18 to TRBJ1-2, with 8 bases fitting TRBD1. V lost 3 bases and J lost 0; bases outside the gene matches: 9. CDR1 and CDR2 from the germline V gene are KGHSH and LQKENI. The CDR3 consists of 17 residues.

The J gene is TRBJ2-1, the V gene TRBV2, with 7 bases lining up with TRBD2. Germline V gene lookup returns CDR1 SNHLY and CDR2 FYNNEI. The CDR3 runs 14 residues. The V gene end was trimmed by 2 bases and the J gene end by 15 bases; junction bases not matched to a gene: 13. The CDR3 is CASSESAGPPLPFF. As DNA, the CDR3 is TGTGCCAGCAGTGAATCAGCGGGGCCCCCTCTCCCGTTCTTC.

The rearrangement links TRBV19 to TRBJ1-1; D is unclear. Germline CDR1 is LNHDA and CDR2 is SQIVND (reference sequence). V lost 3 bases to trimming and J lost 0 bases, with 8 bases between them. The CDR3 has 14 amino acids. The CDR3 DNA is TGTGCCAGTAGTATGTACAGACTGAACACTGAAGCTTTCTTT. Its protein is CASSMYRLNTEAFF.

This clonotype was seen ten or more times. This chain links TRBV9 with TRBJ2-1; TRBD2 might be the D (6 bases). The CDR3 spans 15 residues. Looked up from germline, CDR1 is SGDLS and CDR2 is YYNGEE. Between the trimmed V and J ends, which lost 0 bases and 2 bases, there was a span of 9 bases. DNA of the CDR3: TGTGCCAGCAGCGTAGAGGCGGGGACCTACAATGAGCAGTTCTTC. It yields the protein CASSVEAGTYNEQFF.

J is TRBJ1-1 and V is TRBV20-1; D gene ambiguous. In germline, CDR1 is DFQATT, CDR2 SNEGSKA (reference sequence). V dropped 0 bases and J dropped 0 bases, with 11 bases sitting between them. The CDR3 is 15 amino acids. The CDR3 DNA is TGCAGTGCTAGAGAAACTCAACGGGTGAACACTGAAGCTTTCTTT. This gives the protein CSARETQRVNTEAFF.

The rearrangement joins TRBV4-1 to TRBJ1-1; D unclear. The ends were cut back, 0 bases at V and 5 bases at J, with 13 bases in the middle. The CDR3 covers 15 residues. Germline CDR1 MGHRA, CDR2 YSYEKL. The CDR3 region is CASSQDRPKPTEAFF. The CDR3 nucleotides read TGCGCCAGCAGCCAAGACAGGCCAAAGCCGACTGAAGCTTTCTTT.

The J gene is TRBJ2-1, the V gene TRBV24-1; 9 bases line up with TRBD2. CDR1 is KGHDR and CDR2 is SFDVKD in the germline V gene. This CDR3 contains 16 residues. With V trimmed by 3 bases and J by 7 bases, 9 bases remained unmatched. For the CDR3, the DNA is TGTGCCACCAGTGATATTGAGGAGGGACTAGCAAATGAGCAGTTCTTC. This sequence encodes CATSDIEEGLANEQFF.

This sequence joins TRBV19 and TRBJ2-1; D is ambiguous. The V gene lost 1 base and the J gene lost 0 bases, with 7 bases spanning the gap. The CDR3 covers 15 residues. The V gene's germline CDR1 is LNHDA and CDR2 SQIVND (reference sequence). The CDR3, as DNA: TGTGCCAGTAGTATAGCAGCGTTCTCCTACAATGAGCAGTTCTTC. Protein product: CASSIAAFSYNEQFF.

The chain links TRBV19 to TRBJ2-1; D assignment may be TRBD1 or TRBD2 (5 bases each). Germline-derived CDR1 and CDR2 are LNHDA and SQIVND (reference sequence). This CDR3 is built from 15 residues. V was shortened by 8 bases and J by 8 bases, with 22 bases between the two germline ends. CDR3 loop: CASEDPGTGRDEQFF. The CDR3 DNA sequence: TGTGCCAGTGAAGATCCCGGGACGGGACGGGATGAGCAGTTCTTC. Full variable domain (outside the CDR3, taken from reference TRBV19 and TRBJ2-1): DGGITQSPKYLFRKEGQNVTLSCEQNLNHDAMYWYRQDPGQGLRLIYYSQIVNDFQKGDIAEGYSVSREKKESFPLTVTSAQKNPTAFYLCASEDPGTGRDEQFFGPGTRLTVL.

Relative to its sample, this clonotype is medium-sized. V usage is TRBV6-5 and J usage is TRBJ2-7; 10 bases match TRBD1. CDR3 length: 15 amino acids. Losses at the gene ends were 0 bases for V and 2 bases for J; bases not matched to a gene: 1. Germline CDR1 and CDR2: MNHEY and SVGAGI. As DNA, the CDR3 is TGTGCCAGCAGTTACTCGACAGGGGGCCCCTACGAGCAGTACTTC. Encoded protein: CASSYSTGGPYEQYF.

The chain employs TRBV20-1 and TRBJ1-5, with TRBD1 as a possible D gene (5 bases). Germline-derived CDR1 and CDR2 are DFQATT and SNEGSKA (reference sequence). Trimming pared 3 bases from V and 0 bases from J, leaving 12 bases between. The CDR3 covers 15 residues. Here the CDR3 DNA reads TGCAGTGCTAGGAGCCGGAGGGGTAGCAATCAGCCCCAGCATTTT. It codes for CSARSRRGSNQPQHF.

V usage is TRBV20-1 and J usage is TRBJ2-1; 11 bases match TRBD2. Losses at the gene ends were 6 bases for V and 2 bases for J; bases not matched to a gene: 6. This CDR3 contains 15 residues. Germline values: CDR1 DFQATT, CDR2 SNEGSKA (reference sequence). Written as DNA, the CDR3 is TGCAGTGCCCTAAATAGCGGGAGGGCCTACAATGAGCAGTTCTTC. It translates to CSALNSGRAYNEQFF.

There are a few counts of this clonotype. The V and J genes are TRBV20-1 and TRBJ2-2; D uncertain. CDR1 and CDR2 (germline): DFQATT, SNEGSKA (reference sequence). V lost 6 bases to trimming and J lost 1 base, with 15 bases between them. The CDR3 is 15 residues long. Written as DNA, the CDR3 is TGCAGTGCCGCGACCCCTCGCGGGAACACCGGGGAGCTGTTTTTT. Encoded protein: CSAATPRGNTGELFF.

This clonotype was seen more than once but under ten times. The rearrangement links TRBV20-1 to TRBJ2-1, with TRBD2 matching over 7 bases. Germline V gene data show CDR1 as DFQATT and CDR2 as SNEGSKA (reference sequence). CDR3 length equals 14 residues. The CDR3, as DNA: TGCAGAGCCGTCCGGGGGAGGGAGGGAAATGAGCAGTTCTTC. It specifies CRAVRGREGNEQFF.

This chain connects TRBV20-1 to TRBJ1-2; TRBD1 matches at 7 bases. The CDR3 is made up of 12 amino acids. V lost 6 bases and J lost 4; bases outside the gene matches: 5. Germline assignment: CDR1 DFQATT and CDR2 SNEGSKA (reference sequence). Here the CDR3 reads CSAVGTAYGYTF. CDR3 nucleotide sequence: TGCAGTGCCGTAGGGACAGCCTATGGCTACACCTTC.

The chain recombines TRBV19 with TRBJ2-7; no definite D call. This CDR3 has 13 amino acids. The V gene's germline CDR1 is LNHDA and CDR2 SQIVND (reference sequence). Deletions cut 6 bases from V and 3 bases from J, with 12 bases between. The CDR3 DNA is TGTGCCAGTAGCCTCGAGCCAGGCTACGAGCAGTACTTC. It translates to CASSLEPGYEQYF.